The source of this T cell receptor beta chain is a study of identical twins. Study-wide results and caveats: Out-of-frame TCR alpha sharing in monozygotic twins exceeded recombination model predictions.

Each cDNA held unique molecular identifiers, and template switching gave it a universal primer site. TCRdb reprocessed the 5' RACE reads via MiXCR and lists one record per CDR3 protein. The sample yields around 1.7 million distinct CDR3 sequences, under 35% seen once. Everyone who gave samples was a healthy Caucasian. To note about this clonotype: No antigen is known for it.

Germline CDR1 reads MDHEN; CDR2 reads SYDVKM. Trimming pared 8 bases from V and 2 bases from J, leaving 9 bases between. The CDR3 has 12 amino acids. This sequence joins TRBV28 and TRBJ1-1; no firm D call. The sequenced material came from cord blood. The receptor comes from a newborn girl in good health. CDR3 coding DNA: TGTGCCAGCGGACGGATAAACACTGAAGCTTTCTTT. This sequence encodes CASGRINTEAFF.